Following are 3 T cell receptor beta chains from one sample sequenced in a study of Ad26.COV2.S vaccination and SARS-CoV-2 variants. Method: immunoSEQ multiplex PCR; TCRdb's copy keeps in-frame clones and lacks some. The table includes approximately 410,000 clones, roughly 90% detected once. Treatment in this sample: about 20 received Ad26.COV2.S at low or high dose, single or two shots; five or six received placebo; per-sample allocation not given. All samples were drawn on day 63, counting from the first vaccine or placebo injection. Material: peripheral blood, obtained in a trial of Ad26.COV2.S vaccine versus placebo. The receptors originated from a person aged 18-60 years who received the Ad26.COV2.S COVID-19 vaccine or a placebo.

The CDR3 protein is CASSYYGQINYGYTF. CDR3 bases: TGTGCCAGCAGTTACTATGGACAGATTAACTATGGCTACACCTTC. The chain couples TRBV6-5 to TRBJ1-2; possibly TRBD1 for D (6 bases). Trimming cost V 1 base and J 1 base, with 10 bases left between them. Per germline, CDR1 MNHEY and CDR2 SVGAGI. The CDR3 extends over 15 amino acids.

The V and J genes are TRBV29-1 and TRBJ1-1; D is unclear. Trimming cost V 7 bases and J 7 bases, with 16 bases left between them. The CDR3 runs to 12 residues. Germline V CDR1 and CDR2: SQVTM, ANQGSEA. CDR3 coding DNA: TGCAGCGCCTCCGGACCGCGCCTTGAAGCTTTCTTT. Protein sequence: CSASGPRLEAFF.

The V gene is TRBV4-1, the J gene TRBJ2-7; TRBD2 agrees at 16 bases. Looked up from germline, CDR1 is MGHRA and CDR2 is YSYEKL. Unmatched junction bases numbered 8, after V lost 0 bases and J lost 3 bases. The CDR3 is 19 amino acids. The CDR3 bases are TGCGCCAGCAGCCAAGATAGGGGACTAGCGGGGGGGCTCATCTACGAGCAGTACTTC. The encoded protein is CASSQDRGLAGGLIYEQYF.